This T cell receptor (beta chain) was documented in a study of blood T cell repertoires in COVID-19. In the study overall: Nucleic acid was either cDNA or gDNA, and it came from T cells, B-cell-depleted T cells, or PBMCs.

V lost 5 bases, J lost 3 bases, and 10 bases lay in between. CDR1 and CDR2 (germline): SGHRS, YFSETQ. The CDR3 length is 13 residues. The Seattle site enrolled patients during active infection and followed them longitudinally. Generated by immunoSEQ multiplex PCR, the TCRdb table keeps only in-frame clones and is missing some. The sample consists of around 260,000 clones, over 70% of them appearing once. The sequencing sample was made of peripheral blood. The TCR sequence derives from a woman aged 70-85 years with COVID-19, enrolled during active disease. V and J are TRBV5-1 and TRBJ2-3, with D unclear. The DNA for the CDR3 is TGCGCCAGCAGGGAGACGTCGACAGATACGCAGTATTTT. Translated, it gives CASRETSTDTQYF. Combining the CDR3 with reference TRBV5-1 and TRBJ2-3 gives the whole variable domain KAGVTQTPRYLIKTRGQQVTLSCSPISGHRSVSWYQQTPGQGLQFLFEYFSETQRNKGNFPGRFSGRQFSNSRSEMNVSTLELGDSALYLCASRETSTDTQYFGPGTRLTVL.